The 10 T cell receptor beta chains below come from one sample, sequenced in a study of glioma-infiltrating T cells. TCR alpha and beta CDR3 regions were amplified from RNA using iRepertoire nested multiplex PCR. TCRdb re-analysed the multiplex PCR reads in MiXCR, keeping a single row per CDR3 protein. The sample lists around 20,000 distinct CDR3 sequences, about 26% occurring once. The sample comprised glioma tissue, nonneoplastic brain tissue, or PBMCs (not recorded which). The receptors come from a human donor with low-grade glioma or glioblastoma, undergoing nonglioma brain surgery, or in good health (not recorded which).

This clonotype was observed a handful of times. Relative to the germline gene, one junction end is altered; a read error may explain this. The V gene is TRBV7-9, the J gene TRBJ1-1; perhaps TRBD1 as D (5 bases). The length of the CDR3 is 13 residues. Germline V CDR1 and CDR2: SEHNR, FQNEAQ (reference sequence). The CDR3 loop reads CAGSLTGTTEAFF. The CDR3 DNA reads TGTGCCGGCAGCTTAACGGGGACCACTGAAGCTTTCTTT.

V usage is TRBV20-1 and J usage is TRBJ2-1; 8 bases map to TRBD1. The CDR3 sequence is 15 residues long. Germline loops: CDR1 DFQATT, CDR2 SNEGSKA (reference sequence). V shed 4 bases and J 2 bases; nucleotides not matched to a gene: 7. DNA of the CDR3: TGCAGTGCTAAGCAGACAGGGGTGACCTACAATGAGCAGTTCTTC. The encoded protein is CSAKQTGVTYNEQFF.

This clonotype occurred many times. The V call is TRBV10-3, the J call TRBJ1-1; 7 nucleotides line up with TRBD1. CDR3 length: 14 amino acids. The J segment lost 1 base and the V segment lost 6 bases, leaving 5 bases of the junction unmatched. Germline V lookup: CDR1 ENHRY, CDR2 SYGVKD. The chain's CDR3 is CAIRATGENTEAFF. The CDR3 DNA follows: TGTGCCATCAGGGCCACAGGGGAGAACACTGAAGCTTTCTTT.

The V call is TRBV27, the J call TRBJ2-6; 7 bases are shared with TRBD1. The CDR3 loop spans 18 amino acids. V was pared by 7 bases and J by 13 bases, with 25 bases of the junction left unmatched. CDR1 MNHEY and CDR2 SMNVEV come from the germline V gene (reference sequence). For the CDR3, the DNA is TGTGCCAGCAACACACAGGGGCCCCTGGGTGCTGGGGGCAATGTCCTGACTTTC. It codes for CASNTQGPLGAGGNVLTF.

The sample holds many counts of this clonotype. This chain uses TRBV6-1 with TRBJ2-7; D is ambiguous. With 5 bases removed from V and 8 bases from J, the gap between germline ends came to 13 bases. The V gene's germline CDR1 is MNHNS and CDR2 SASEGT. This CDR3 is built from 12 residues. CDR3 nucleotides: TGTGCCAGCAGTAATGGTTTGTTGCAGCAGTACTTC. The encoded protein is CASSNGLLQQYF.

The rearrangement joins TRBV7-8 to TRBJ1-1; D is possibly TRBD1 (6 bases). The V gene's germline CDR1 is SGHVS and CDR2 FQNEAQ. The CDR3 runs to 15 residues. Trimming removed 2 bases at V and 4 bases at J, with 14 bases between. The CDR3 DNA reads as TGTGCCAGCAGCTTAATAGACAGGTGGGGCACTGAAGCTTTCTTT. As protein: CASSLIDRWGTEAFF.

A note on this clonotype: This may be a read error: a much more frequent sequence differs by one nucleotide. In this CDR3 the conserved last residue, phenylalanine or tryptophan, is missing, so a read error is likely. The chain has TRBV7-2 and TRBJ2-5; D is undetermined. Germline values: CDR1 SGHTA, CDR2 FQGNSA. CDR3 size: 14 residues. Trimming took off 5 bases at V and 0 bases at J, with 10 bases between the two ends. The CDR3 nucleotides are TGTGCCAGCAGCCAAACAGAGTACCAAGAGACCCAGTACTTA. This encodes CASSQTEYQETQYL.

The J gene is TRBJ2-1, the V gene TRBV9, with D hard to call. CDR1 and CDR2 (germline): SGDLS, YYNGEE. V was trimmed by 0 bases and J by 3 bases, leaving 4 bases between them. This CDR3 spans 13 amino acids. CDR3 region: CASSVAIYNEQFF. The DNA for the CDR3 is TGTGCCAGCAGCGTAGCTATCTACAATGAGCAGTTCTTC.

V gene TRBV6-2 or TRBV6-3 combines with J gene TRBJ2-7; D is undetermined. Germline V CDR1 and CDR2: MNHEY, SVGEGT. V was shortened by 6 bases and J by 5 bases, with 14 bases between the two germline ends. The length of the CDR3 is 13 residues. The CDR3 region is CASSMKGANEQYF. The CDR3 DNA follows: TGTGCCAGCAGCATGAAAGGAGCCAACGAGCAGTACTTC.

Remarks on this clonotype: Just one base apart from a much larger clone, this may be a read error. This chain connects TRBV19 to TRBJ1-6; D uncertain. There are 12 residues in the CDR3. Germline values: CDR1 LNHDA, CDR2 SQIVND (reference sequence). CDR3 nucleotide sequence: TGTGCCAGTGGGTACGATAATTCAACCCTCCACTTT. The encoded protein is CASGYDNSTLHF.